Listed below are T cell receptor beta chains from one sample, sequenced in a study of cytomegalovirus exposure and HLA in healthy donors. Sequencing was performed with immunoSEQ multiplex PCR; in TCRdb, only in-frame clones are kept and a portion is missing. The sample includes 170,000 or so clones, roughly four fifths of them seen just once. Material for sequencing was PBMCs. These receptors all stem from a man over 45 in good health and CMV-seronegative. CDR3s include the opening cysteine and the closing phenylalanine or tryptophan. The order of the fields is J gene, D gene, clone size, V gene, CDR3 DNA, CDR3 protein. D genes are given only for firm matches. The size of a clone is reported for some rows only, either as once, few or many, or as a class for expanded clones.

j_gene: TRBJ2-3
d_gene: -
abundance: -
v_gene: TRBV28
CDR3nt: TGTGCCAGCAGTCGAGGCCGAGGCACAGATACGCAGTATTTT
CDR3aa: CASSRGRGTDTQYF

j_gene: TRBJ2-4
d_gene: -
abundance: -
v_gene: TRBV15
CDR3nt: TGTGCCACCAGCCCGCGCGGGGACTTCAAAAACATTCAGTACTTC
CDR3aa: CATSPRGDFKNIQYF

j_gene: TRBJ1-2
d_gene: -
abundance: -
v_gene: TRBV29-1
CDR3nt: TGCAGCGTTGTCTGGGGCATTAACTATGGCTACACCTTC
CDR3aa: CSVVWGINYGYTF

j_gene: TRBJ2-3
d_gene: -
abundance: once
v_gene: TRBV19
CDR3nt: TGTGCCAGTAGTATGAACAGCGGTCCCACAGATACGCAGTATTTT
CDR3aa: CASSMNSGPTDTQYF

j_gene: TRBJ2-3
d_gene: TRBD2
abundance: few
v_gene: TRBV29-1
CDR3nt: TGCAGCGTTGGAGGACTAGCGGGGATGACCACAGATACGCAGTATTTT
CDR3aa: CSVGGLAGMTTDTQYF

j_gene: TRBJ1-2
d_gene: -
abundance: -
v_gene: TRBV29-1
CDR3nt: TGCAGCGTTGGGGAGGGGAACTATGGCTACACCTTC
CDR3aa: CSVGEGNYGYTF

j_gene: TRBJ1-1
d_gene: -
abundance: -
v_gene: TRBV6-5
CDR3nt: TGTGCCAGCAGTTACGGCGTCGGGGGGAACACTGAAGCTTTCTTT
CDR3aa: CASSYGVGGNTEAFF

j_gene: TRBJ2-7
d_gene: TRBD2
abundance: -
v_gene: TRBV4-3
CDR3nt: TGCGCCAGTAGCCAATCAATTCCAGCGGGGATCAACTACGAGCAGTACTTC
CDR3aa: CASSQSIPAGINYEQYF

j_gene: TRBJ2-7
d_gene: -
abundance: -
v_gene: TRBV7-2
CDR3nt: TGTGCCAGCAGCTTATTCCCGAGCTCCTACGAGCAGTACTTC
CDR3aa: CASSLFPSSYEQYF

j_gene: TRBJ1-1
d_gene: -
abundance: -
v_gene: TRBV19
CDR3nt: TGTGCCAGTCGTACAAAGAACACTGAAGCTTTCTTT
CDR3aa: CASRTKNTEAFF

j_gene: TRBJ1-5
d_gene: -
abundance: few
v_gene: TRBV19
CDR3nt: TGTGCCAGTAAACAGGGAATTCAGCCCCAGCATTTT
CDR3aa: CASKQGIQPQHF

j_gene: TRBJ1-5
d_gene: TRBD1
abundance: -
v_gene: TRBV5-3
CDR3nt: TGTGCCAGAAGCTCGACAGGGGGCGATCAGCCCCAGCATTTT
CDR3aa: CARSSTGGDQPQHF

j_gene: TRBJ1-2
d_gene: -
abundance: -
v_gene: TRBV25-1
CDR3nt: TGTGCCAGCAGTGAAGGCCAGGAAAACTATGGCTACACCTTC
CDR3aa: CASSEGQENYGYTF

j_gene: TRBJ1-2
d_gene: -
abundance: -
v_gene: TRBV2
CDR3nt: TGTGCCAGCAGTGTTGAGGGTAAGGATGGCTACACCTTC
CDR3aa: CASSVEGKDGYTF

j_gene: TRBJ2-1
d_gene: -
abundance: -
v_gene: TRBV7-3
CDR3nt: TGTGCCAGCAGCTTAATGAGCGGCAGGAACAATGAGCAGTTCTTC
CDR3aa: CASSLMSGRNNEQFF

j_gene: TRBJ1-2
d_gene: TRBD1
abundance: -
v_gene: TRBV7-2
CDR3nt: TGTGCCAGCAGCTTGGGACAGGGTGTCTATGGCTACACCTTC
CDR3aa: CASSLGQGVYGYTF

j_gene: TRBJ1-1
d_gene: TRBD1
abundance: -
v_gene: TRBV5-1
CDR3nt: TGCGCCAGCAGCCAGGGGACAGGGGGCACTGAAGCTTTCTTT
CDR3aa: CASSQGTGGTEAFF

j_gene: TRBJ2-7
d_gene: TRBD1
abundance: -
v_gene: TRBV28
CDR3nt: TGTGCCAGCAGTTTTCCGGACAGGGGAGTCTACGAGCAGTACTTC
CDR3aa: CASSFPDRGVYEQYF

j_gene: TRBJ2-3
d_gene: -
abundance: few
v_gene: TRBV4-3
CDR3nt: TGCGCCAGCAGCCGGGACATCCACACAGATACGCAGTATTTT
CDR3aa: CASSRDIHTDTQYF

j_gene: TRBJ2-1
d_gene: -
abundance: few
v_gene: TRBV21-1
CDR3nt: TGTGCCAGCAGCAGCCACAGGAGGGTTGGCTACAATGAGCAGTTCTTC
CDR3aa: CASSSHRRVGYNEQFF

j_gene: TRBJ2-2
d_gene: TRBD2
abundance: -
v_gene: TRBV7-9
CDR3nt: TGTGCCAGCAGCTTGGCTAGCGGGGGGGCCGACACCGGGGAGCTGTTTTTT
CDR3aa: CASSLASGGADTGELFF

j_gene: TRBJ2-7
d_gene: TRBD2
abundance: -
v_gene: TRBV14
CDR3nt: TGTGCCAGCAGCCAGAGTAGCGGGAGTAGGAACGAGCAGTACTTC
CDR3aa: CASSQSSGSRNEQYF

j_gene: TRBJ2-7
d_gene: -
abundance: -
v_gene: TRBV2
CDR3nt: TGTGCCAGCCGTTATCAAGGCGGGATAGACTACGAGCAGTACTTC
CDR3aa: CASRYQGGIDYEQYF

j_gene: TRBJ1-1
d_gene: -
abundance: -
v_gene: TRBV4-3
CDR3nt: TGCGCCAGCAGCCAAGTTGGCGCAGGCACTGAAGCTTTCTTT
CDR3aa: CASSQVGAGTEAFF

j_gene: TRBJ2-7
d_gene: TRBD2
abundance: few
v_gene: TRBV2
CDR3nt: TGTGCCAGCACCCCGAGCGGGGGTCGATCCTACGAGCAGTACTTC
CDR3aa: CASTPSGGRSYEQYF

j_gene: TRBJ2-7
d_gene: TRBD2
abundance: -
v_gene: TRBV28
CDR3nt: TGTGCCAGCAGCTCAACTAGCGGGAGTTATGACGAGCAGTACTTC
CDR3aa: CASSSTSGSYDEQYF

j_gene: TRBJ1-1
d_gene: -
abundance: -
v_gene: TRBV19
CDR3nt: TGTGCCAGTAGTATAAAGGAGGGAGGGAACACTGAAGCTTTCTTT
CDR3aa: CASSIKEGGNTEAFF